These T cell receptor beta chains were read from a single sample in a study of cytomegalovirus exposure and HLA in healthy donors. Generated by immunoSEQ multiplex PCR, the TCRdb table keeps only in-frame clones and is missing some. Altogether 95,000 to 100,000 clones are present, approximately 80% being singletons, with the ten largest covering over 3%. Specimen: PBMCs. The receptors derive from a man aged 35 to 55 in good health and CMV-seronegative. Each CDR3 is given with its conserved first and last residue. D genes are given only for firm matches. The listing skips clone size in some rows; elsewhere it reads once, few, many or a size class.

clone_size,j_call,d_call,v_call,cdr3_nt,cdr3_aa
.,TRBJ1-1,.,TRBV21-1,TGTGCCAGCAGCAGGGAGGGGGATACCCCGGACAGGGCGAACACTGAAGCTTTCTTT,CASSREGDTPDRANTEAFF
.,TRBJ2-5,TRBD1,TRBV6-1,TGTGCCAGCAGTGGCGGGACAGGGAGGCCGGAGACCCAGTACTTC,CASSGGTGRPETQYF
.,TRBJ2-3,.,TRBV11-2,TGTGCCAGCAGCTTAGTAGGCAGGGCTCCAGATACGCAGTATTTT,CASSLVGRAPDTQYF
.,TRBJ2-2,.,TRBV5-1,TGCGCCAGCACTACAGCTTCGAACACCGGGGAGCTGTTTTTT,CASTTASNTGELFF
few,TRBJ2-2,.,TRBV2,TGTGCCAGCAGTGAATTGCCGGCCGGGGAGCTGTTTTTT,CASSELPAGELFF
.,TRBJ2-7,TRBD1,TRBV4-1,TGCGCCAGCAGCCAAGAGCGGCGACAGGGGGCCCACGAGCAGTACTTC,CASSQERRQGAHEQYF
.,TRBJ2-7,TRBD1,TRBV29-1,TGCAGCGTGATGACAGGGTTTGGCACCTACGAGCAGTACTTC,CSVMTGFGTYEQYF
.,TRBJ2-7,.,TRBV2,TGTGCCAGCAGTGCTATGCTCCTCTCCTACGAGCAGTACTTC,CASSAMLLSYEQYF
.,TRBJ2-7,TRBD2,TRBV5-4,TGTGCCAGCAGCTTGATGGCTAGCGGGGGTTACGAGCAGTACTTC,CASSLMASGGYEQYF
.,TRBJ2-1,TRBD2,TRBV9,TGTGCCAGCAGCTTTACTCTAGCGGGGGGGCGGGGGGAGCAGTTCTTC,CASSFTLAGGRGEQFF
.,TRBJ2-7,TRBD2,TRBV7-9,TGTGCCAGCAGCTCTCCGGGACTAGCGGGTACCAGCTCCTACGAGCAGTACTTC,CASSSPGLAGTSSYEQYF
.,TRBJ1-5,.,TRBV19,TGTGCCAGTAGTATGATGGGAGTACGCAATCAGCCCCAGCATTTT,CASSMMGVRNQPQHF
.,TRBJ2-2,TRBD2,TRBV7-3,TGTGCCAGCAGCTCACAGCGGGGGGGAATTGGCGGGGAGCTGTTTTTT,CASSSQRGGIGGELFF
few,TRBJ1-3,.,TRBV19,TGTGCCATACAGGGCTTTGGAAACACCATATATTTT,CAIQGFGNTIYF
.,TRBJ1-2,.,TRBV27,TGTGCCAGCAGTTCCGGACAGCGGGATCCGTATGGCTACACCTTC,CASSSGQRDPYGYTF
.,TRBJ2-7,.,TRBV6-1,TGTGCCAGCAGTGAAATCTCAGTCTCCTACGAGCAGTACTTC,CASSEISVSYEQYF
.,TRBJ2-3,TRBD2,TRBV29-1,TGCAGCGTTGGGTGGGGGCTAGCGGGAGGGCCTGATACGCAGTATTTT,CSVGWGLAGGPDTQYF
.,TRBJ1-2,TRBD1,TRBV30,TGTGCCTGGAGGGGCCGGGACAGGAACTATGGCTACACCTTC,CAWRGRDRNYGYTF
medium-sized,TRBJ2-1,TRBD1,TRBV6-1,TGTGCCAGCAGTCTAGACAGGGCCTACAATGAGCAGTTCTTC,CASSLDRAYNEQFF
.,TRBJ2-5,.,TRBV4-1,TGCGCCAGCAGCCAAGGGGGAGGACCCTCTAGCGAAGAGACCCAGTACTTC,CASSQGGGPSSEETQYF
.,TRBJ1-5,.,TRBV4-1,TGCGCCAGCAGCCAAGAAGACAGGAACAATCAGCCCCAGCATTTT,CASSQEDRNNQPQHF
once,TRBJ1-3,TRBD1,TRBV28,TGTGCCAGCGGGACAGGAGGAAACACCATATATTTT,CASGTGGNTIYF